The rows below give T cell receptor beta chains drawn from one sample of a study of cytomegalovirus exposure and HLA in healthy donors. TCRdb's copy holds only in-frame clones and misses some; the assay was immunoSEQ multiplex PCR. The sample carries over 150,000 clones, 80% recorded once. The sequenced material came from PBMCs. These TCRs come from a man aged 30 to 39 in good health and CMV-seropositive. Each CDR3 is given with its conserved first and last residue. The D gene is left open where the match is weak. Size tells how often a clone was seen (once, few, many) or the class of an expanded clone, and some rows leave it out.

d_gene: TRBD2
v_gene: TRBV29-1
j_gene: TRBJ2-5
abundance: -
CDR3nt: TGCAGCGTCTCAGCGGGAGGAGGCAGAGAGACCCAGTACTTC
CDR3aa: CSVSAGGGRETQYF

d_gene: TRBD1
v_gene: TRBV2
j_gene: TRBJ1-3
abundance: -
CDR3nt: TGTGCCAGCAGTGAATGGGGGACAGGGGATCCCTCTGGAAACACCATATATTTT
CDR3aa: CASSEWGTGDPSGNTIYF

d_gene: -
v_gene: TRBV28
j_gene: TRBJ2-2
abundance: -
CDR3nt: TGTGCCACTCTTTACAGGGCGAACACCGGGGAGCTGTTTTTT
CDR3aa: CATLYRANTGELFF

d_gene: -
v_gene: TRBV5-7
j_gene: TRBJ1-3
abundance: few
CDR3nt: TGTGCCAGCAGCTTTGTCAGAAGCTCTGGAAACACCATATATTTT
CDR3aa: CASSFVRSSGNTIYF

d_gene: -
v_gene: TRBV27
j_gene: TRBJ1-5
abundance: -
CDR3nt: TGTGCCAGCACTCAAGGACCTGGCCGGGGGAATCAGCCCCAGCATTTT
CDR3aa: CASTQGPGRGNQPQHF

d_gene: -
v_gene: TRBV11-2
j_gene: TRBJ2-2
abundance: -
CDR3nt: TGTGCCAGCAGCTTAGTCGCGGTGAACACCGGGGAGCTGTTTTTT
CDR3aa: CASSLVAVNTGELFF

d_gene: TRBD1
v_gene: TRBV29-1
j_gene: TRBJ2-2
abundance: -
CDR3nt: TGCAGCGCGGGACAGGGCGGTAACACCGGGGAGCTGTTTTTT
CDR3aa: CSAGQGGNTGELFF

d_gene: TRBD1
v_gene: TRBV6-5
j_gene: TRBJ2-5
abundance: -
CDR3nt: TGTGCCAGCAGCCCCGGGACAGGGTTCCCCCGAACCCAGTACTTC
CDR3aa: CASSPGTGFPRTQYF

d_gene: -
v_gene: TRBV28
j_gene: TRBJ2-7
abundance: -
CDR3nt: TGTGCCAGCAGTTTAAGCGACTACGAGCAGTACTTC
CDR3aa: CASSLSDYEQYF

d_gene: -
v_gene: TRBV19
j_gene: TRBJ1-5
abundance: -
CDR3nt: TGTGCCAGTAGCCCCGGGGGGGAACAGCCCCAGCATTTT
CDR3aa: CASSPGGEQPQHF

d_gene: TRBD1
v_gene: TRBV2
j_gene: TRBJ2-3
abundance: -
CDR3nt: TGTGCCAGCAACCCCGGGACAGTATACACAGATACGCAGTATTTT
CDR3aa: CASNPGTVYTDTQYF

d_gene: -
v_gene: TRBV5-1
j_gene: TRBJ2-7
abundance: -
CDR3nt: TGCGCCAGCAGCTTGGACTATACGGGATCCTACGAGCAGTACTTC
CDR3aa: CASSLDYTGSYEQYF

d_gene: -
v_gene: TRBV11-3
j_gene: TRBJ2-1
abundance: -
CDR3nt: TGTGCCAGCAGCAGGGGAGGCTACAATGAGCAGTTCTTC
CDR3aa: CASSRGGYNEQFF

d_gene: -
v_gene: TRBV7-3
j_gene: TRBJ2-5
abundance: few
CDR3nt: TGTGCCAGCAGCTTCGGGAACCAAGAGACCCAGTACTTC
CDR3aa: CASSFGNQETQYF

d_gene: -
v_gene: TRBV20-1
j_gene: TRBJ2-7
abundance: -
CDR3nt: TGCAGTACCAGGGGCAACGAGCAGTACTTC
CDR3aa: CSTRGNEQYF

d_gene: -
v_gene: TRBV10-3
j_gene: TRBJ1-4
abundance: -
CDR3nt: TGTGCCATCAGCGCGGGGGGAAAGACAGGTTCTAATGAAAAACTGTTTTTT
CDR3aa: CAISAGGKTGSNEKLFF

d_gene: TRBD2
v_gene: TRBV6-1
j_gene: TRBJ2-2
abundance: once
CDR3nt: TGTGCCACCACACTAGCGGGAGCGGACACCGGGGAGCTGTTTTTT
CDR3aa: CATTLAGADTGELFF

d_gene: -
v_gene: TRBV27
j_gene: TRBJ1-2
abundance: -
CDR3nt: TGTGCCAGCAGTCTTGGACAGCACTATGGCTACACCTTC
CDR3aa: CASSLGQHYGYTF

d_gene: TRBD1
v_gene: TRBV10-3
j_gene: TRBJ2-7
abundance: -
CDR3nt: TGTGCCACGACAGGGGGCTACGAGCAGTACTTC
CDR3aa: CATTGGYEQYF

d_gene: -
v_gene: TRBV11-3
j_gene: TRBJ2-6
abundance: -
CDR3nt: TGTGCCAGCAGACCGGGCGGGGGCATCTCTGGGGCCAACGTCCTGACTTTC
CDR3aa: CASRPGGGISGANVLTF

d_gene: TRBD1
v_gene: TRBV5-4
j_gene: TRBJ1-2
abundance: -
CDR3nt: TGTGCCAGCAGCGTTGAGGGACAGTTCGTCAACTATGGCTACACCTTC
CDR3aa: CASSVEGQFVNYGYTF

d_gene: -
v_gene: TRBV27
j_gene: TRBJ2-7
abundance: -
CDR3nt: TGTGCCAGCGGGCGTATCTACGAGCAGTACTTC
CDR3aa: CASGRIYEQYF

d_gene: TRBD1
v_gene: TRBV10-1
j_gene: TRBJ1-1
abundance: -
CDR3nt: TGCGCCAGCAGCCTGACAGGGGAGCGGGGTGAAGCTTTCTTT
CDR3aa: CASSLTGERGEAFF

d_gene: TRBD2
v_gene: TRBV15
j_gene: TRBJ2-7
abundance: -
CDR3nt: TGTGCCACCAGCAGAGAGGGGCTAGCGGGTTCCTACGAGCAGTACTTC
CDR3aa: CATSREGLAGSYEQYF

d_gene: TRBD1
v_gene: TRBV2
j_gene: TRBJ1-2
abundance: -
CDR3nt: TGTGCCAGCAGTGAAGGGGACAGGGTTGGTGGCTACACCTTC
CDR3aa: CASSEGDRVGGYTF

d_gene: -
v_gene: TRBV15
j_gene: TRBJ1-3
abundance: few
CDR3nt: TGTGCCACCAGCAGAGGTCAGGGGCCGTCCTCTGGAAACACCATATATTTT
CDR3aa: CATSRGQGPSSGNTIYF

d_gene: TRBD1
v_gene: TRBV7-9
j_gene: TRBJ2-7
abundance: -
CDR3nt: TGTGCCAGCAGACCTAGTACCGGGACAGGGTTATACGAGCAGTACTTC
CDR3aa: CASRPSTGTGLYEQYF

d_gene: TRBD2
v_gene: TRBV6-5
j_gene: TRBJ2-1
abundance: -
CDR3nt: TGTGCCAGCAGTCTACTAGCGGCCAATGAGCAGTTCTTC
CDR3aa: CASSLLAANEQFF

d_gene: -
v_gene: TRBV19
j_gene: TRBJ2-2
abundance: few
CDR3nt: TGTGCCAGTAGTATTCAGGGGAGCACCGGGGAGCTGTTTTTT
CDR3aa: CASSIQGSTGELFF

d_gene: -
v_gene: TRBV10-3
j_gene: TRBJ1-2
abundance: -
CDR3nt: TGTGCCAGCAGTCGAATTCAGGGGTGGGACTATGGCTACACCTTC
CDR3aa: CASSRIQGWDYGYTF

d_gene: -
v_gene: TRBV11-3
j_gene: TRBJ2-1
abundance: -
CDR3nt: TGTGCCAGCAGCATGTATCGGGGTGAGCAGTTCTTC
CDR3aa: CASSMYRGEQFF

d_gene: TRBD2
v_gene: TRBV12-5
j_gene: TRBJ2-3
abundance: -
CDR3nt: TGTGCTAGTGGTTCGGGAGGGGGGGCGGGAGGATCCCTTAGCACAGATACGCAGTATTTT
CDR3aa: CASGSGGGAGGSLSTDTQYF

d_gene: -
v_gene: TRBV25-1
j_gene: TRBJ2-1
abundance: -
CDR3nt: TGTGCCAGCAGTGACGCCTACAATGAGCAGTTCTTC
CDR3aa: CASSDAYNEQFF

d_gene: -
v_gene: TRBV7-6
j_gene: TRBJ1-1
abundance: once
CDR3nt: TGTGCCAGCAGCTTAGGGAGGGGTGGCACTGAAGCTTTCTTT
CDR3aa: CASSLGRGGTEAFF

d_gene: -
v_gene: TRBV7-9
j_gene: TRBJ2-5
abundance: -
CDR3nt: TGTGCCAGCAGATTCCCGGCCGGGAGTCAAGAGACCCAGTACTTC
CDR3aa: CASRFPAGSQETQYF

d_gene: TRBD1
v_gene: TRBV2
j_gene: TRBJ1-4
abundance: -
CDR3nt: TGTGCCAGCAGGAGGGGCAGGGGGCTTTGGACCGACGCTGAAAAACTGTTTTTT
CDR3aa: CASRRGRGLWTDAEKLFF

d_gene: -
v_gene: TRBV29-1
j_gene: TRBJ1-4
abundance: -
CDR3nt: TGCAGCGTTCGTGAAGGTAGCGCTAATGAAAAACTGTTTTTT
CDR3aa: CSVREGSANEKLFF

d_gene: -
v_gene: TRBV11-3
j_gene: TRBJ2-7
abundance: -
CDR3nt: TGTGCCAGCAGCTTAACTCGGTCTGGCGAGCAGTACTTC
CDR3aa: CASSLTRSGEQYF

d_gene: -
v_gene: TRBV7-5
j_gene: TRBJ2-5
abundance: -
CDR3nt: TGTGCCAGAAGTATACACCACGAGGCGGGCCAAGAGACCCAGTACTTC
CDR3aa: CARSIHHEAGQETQYF

d_gene: TRBD1
v_gene: TRBV29-1
j_gene: TRBJ2-3
abundance: -
CDR3nt: TGCAGCGTTGATAGGCCAGGGGGTTGGACGCAGTATTTT
CDR3aa: CSVDRPGGWTQYF

d_gene: -
v_gene: TRBV20-1
j_gene: TRBJ2-7
abundance: -
CDR3nt: TGCAGTGCCTTCAAAGCAGAGCAGTACTTC
CDR3aa: CSAFKAEQYF

d_gene: TRBD2
v_gene: TRBV4-2
j_gene: TRBJ2-2
abundance: -
CDR3nt: TGTGCCAGCAGCCAAGTTCTAGCGGACACCGGGGAGCTGTTTTTT
CDR3aa: CASSQVLADTGELFF

d_gene: -
v_gene: TRBV5-6
j_gene: TRBJ2-2
abundance: -
CDR3nt: TGTGCCAGCAGCCGGGACAAACCTTTGAACACCGGGGAGCTGTTTTTT
CDR3aa: CASSRDKPLNTGELFF

d_gene: -
v_gene: TRBV11-2
j_gene: TRBJ1-2
abundance: -
CDR3nt: TGTGCCAGCAGCTTAGAGTGGGGGGTTAACTATGGCTACACCTTC
CDR3aa: CASSLEWGVNYGYTF

d_gene: TRBD1
v_gene: TRBV19
j_gene: TRBJ1-1
abundance: once
CDR3nt: TGTGCCAGTAACGGTGGACAGGCGAACACTGAAGCTTTCTTT
CDR3aa: CASNGGQANTEAFF

d_gene: -
v_gene: TRBV6-1
j_gene: TRBJ1-5
abundance: -
CDR3nt: TGTGCCAGCAGTGGACAGCCCTATAGCAATCAGCCCCAGCATTTT
CDR3aa: CASSGQPYSNQPQHF

d_gene: -
v_gene: TRBV30
j_gene: TRBJ1-2
abundance: -
CDR3nt: TGTGCCTGGGTCCTAGAATATGGCTACACCTTC
CDR3aa: CAWVLEYGYTF

d_gene: -
v_gene: TRBV19
j_gene: TRBJ1-5
abundance: -
CDR3nt: TGTGCCAGTAAGCGGGGGGGTCTGACAGATAGCAATCAGCCCCAGCATTTT
CDR3aa: CASKRGGLTDSNQPQHF

d_gene: TRBD2
v_gene: TRBV18
j_gene: TRBJ2-5
abundance: -
CDR3nt: TGTGCCAGCTCACGGGCGGGAGCGGGAGAGACCCAGTACTTC
CDR3aa: CASSRAGAGETQYF

d_gene: TRBD1
v_gene: TRBV2
j_gene: TRBJ2-3
abundance: once
CDR3nt: TGTGCCAGCAGTGATACCGGGACAGGGAGAACAGATACGCAGTATTTT
CDR3aa: CASSDTGTGRTDTQYF

d_gene: TRBD2
v_gene: TRBV19
j_gene: TRBJ2-1
abundance: -
CDR3nt: TGTGCCAGTAACAAAGCTGCGGGAGCCTTTAATGAGCAGTTCTTC
CDR3aa: CASNKAAGAFNEQFF

d_gene: -
v_gene: TRBV27
j_gene: TRBJ2-7
abundance: -
CDR3nt: TGTGCCAGCAGTTTGTCCGGACAGATCGAGCAGTACTTC
CDR3aa: CASSLSGQIEQYF

d_gene: TRBD1
v_gene: TRBV11-2
j_gene: TRBJ2-5
abundance: once
CDR3nt: TGTGCCAGCAGCTTCACAGGGGGCGCAGAGACCCAGTACTTC
CDR3aa: CASSFTGGAETQYF

d_gene: -
v_gene: TRBV28
j_gene: TRBJ2-3
abundance: -
CDR3nt: TGTGCCAGCAGTTTATGGTCAGGGGATACGCAGTATTTT
CDR3aa: CASSLWSGDTQYF